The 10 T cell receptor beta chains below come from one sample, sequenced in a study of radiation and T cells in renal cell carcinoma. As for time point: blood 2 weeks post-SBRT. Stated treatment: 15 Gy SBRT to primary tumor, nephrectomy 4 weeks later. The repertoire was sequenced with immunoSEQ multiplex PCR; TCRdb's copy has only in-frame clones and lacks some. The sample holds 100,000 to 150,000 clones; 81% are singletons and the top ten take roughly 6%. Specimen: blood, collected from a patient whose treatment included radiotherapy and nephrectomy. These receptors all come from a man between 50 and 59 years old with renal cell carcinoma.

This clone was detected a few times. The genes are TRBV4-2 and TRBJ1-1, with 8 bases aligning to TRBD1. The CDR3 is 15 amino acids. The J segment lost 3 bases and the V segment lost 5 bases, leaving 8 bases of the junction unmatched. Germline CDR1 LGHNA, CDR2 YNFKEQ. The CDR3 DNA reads TGTGCCAGCAGCAACCAGGGGGCGGACTACACTGAAGCTTTCTTT. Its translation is CASSNQGADYTEAFF.

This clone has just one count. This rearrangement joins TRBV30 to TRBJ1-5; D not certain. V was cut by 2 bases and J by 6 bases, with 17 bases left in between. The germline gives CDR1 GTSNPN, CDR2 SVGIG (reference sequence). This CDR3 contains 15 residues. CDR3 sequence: CAWSIGSIFAQPQHF. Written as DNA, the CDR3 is TGTGCCTGGAGTATAGGGTCCATTTTTGCTCAGCCCCAGCATTTT.

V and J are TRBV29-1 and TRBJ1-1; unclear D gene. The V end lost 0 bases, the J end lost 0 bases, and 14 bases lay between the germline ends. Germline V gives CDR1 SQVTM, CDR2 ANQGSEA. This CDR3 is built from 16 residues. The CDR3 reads CSVEDLARDMNTEAFF. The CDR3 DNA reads TGCAGCGTTGAAGATCTGGCCCGAGATATGAACACTGAAGCTTTCTTT.

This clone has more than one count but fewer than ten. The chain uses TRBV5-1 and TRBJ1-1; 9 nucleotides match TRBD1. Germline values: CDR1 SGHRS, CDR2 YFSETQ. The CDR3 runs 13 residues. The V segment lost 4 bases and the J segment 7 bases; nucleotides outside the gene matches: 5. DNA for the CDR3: TGCGCCAGCAGCCCGGGGACAGGGTATGAAGCTTTCTTT. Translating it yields CASSPGTGYEAFF. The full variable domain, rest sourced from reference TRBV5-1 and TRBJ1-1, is KAGVTQTPRYLIKTRGQQVTLSCSPISGHRSVSWYQQTPGQGLQFLFEYFSETQRNKGNFPGRFSGRQFSNSRSEMNVSTLELGDSALYLCASSPGTGYEAFFGQGTRLTVV.

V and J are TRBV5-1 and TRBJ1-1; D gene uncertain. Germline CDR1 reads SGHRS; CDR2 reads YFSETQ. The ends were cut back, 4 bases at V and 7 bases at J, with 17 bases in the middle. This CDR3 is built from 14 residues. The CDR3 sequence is CASSTNVVGGEAFF. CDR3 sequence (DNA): TGCGCCAGCAGCACCAATGTTGTCGGAGGTGAAGCTTTCTTT. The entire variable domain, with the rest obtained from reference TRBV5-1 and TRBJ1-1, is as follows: KAGVTQTPRYLIKTRGQQVTLSCSPISGHRSVSWYQQTPGQGLQFLFEYFSETQRNKGNFPGRFSGRQFSNSRSEMNVSTLELGDSALYLCASSTNVVGGEAFFGQGTRLTVV.

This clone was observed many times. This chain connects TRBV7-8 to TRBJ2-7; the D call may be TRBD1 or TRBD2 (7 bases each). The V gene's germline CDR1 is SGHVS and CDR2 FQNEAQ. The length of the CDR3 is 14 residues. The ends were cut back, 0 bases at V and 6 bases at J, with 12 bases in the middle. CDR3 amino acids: CASSLAGGGSEQYF. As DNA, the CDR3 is TGTGCCAGCAGCTTAGCAGGGGGCGGGAGCGAGCAGTACTTC.

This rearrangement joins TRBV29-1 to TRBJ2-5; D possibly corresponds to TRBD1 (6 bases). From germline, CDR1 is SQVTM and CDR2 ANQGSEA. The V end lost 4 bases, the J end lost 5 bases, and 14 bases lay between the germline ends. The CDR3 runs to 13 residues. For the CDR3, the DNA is TGCAGCGTTGCTTCAGGACAGCCGGAGACCCAGTACTTC. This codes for CSVASGQPETQYF.

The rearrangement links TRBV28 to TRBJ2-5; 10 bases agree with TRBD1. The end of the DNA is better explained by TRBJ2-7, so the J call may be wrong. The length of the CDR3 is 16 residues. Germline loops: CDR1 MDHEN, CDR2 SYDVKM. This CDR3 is CASNPGQGSPGYEQYF. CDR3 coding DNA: TGTGCCAGCAATCCGGGACAGGGGTCGCCCGGCTACGAGCAGTACTTC.

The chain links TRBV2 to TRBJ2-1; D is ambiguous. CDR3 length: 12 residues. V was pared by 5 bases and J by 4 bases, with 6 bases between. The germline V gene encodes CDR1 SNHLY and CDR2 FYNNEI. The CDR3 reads CASSPQYNEQFF. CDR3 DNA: TGTGCCAGCAGTCCGCAATACAATGAGCAGTTCTTC.

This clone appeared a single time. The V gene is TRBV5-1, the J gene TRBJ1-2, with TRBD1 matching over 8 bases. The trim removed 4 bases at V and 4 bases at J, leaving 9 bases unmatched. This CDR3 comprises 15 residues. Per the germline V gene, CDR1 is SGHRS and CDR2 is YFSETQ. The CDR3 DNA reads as TGCGCCAGCAGCCGTGACCGGACAGGGCCCTATGGCTACACCTTC. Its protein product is CASSRDRTGPYGYTF. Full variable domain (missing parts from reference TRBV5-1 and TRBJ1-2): KAGVTQTPRYLIKTRGQQVTLSCSPISGHRSVSWYQQTPGQGLQFLFEYFSETQRNKGNFPGRFSGRQFSNSRSEMNVSTLELGDSALYLCASSRDRTGPYGYTFGSGTRLTVV.